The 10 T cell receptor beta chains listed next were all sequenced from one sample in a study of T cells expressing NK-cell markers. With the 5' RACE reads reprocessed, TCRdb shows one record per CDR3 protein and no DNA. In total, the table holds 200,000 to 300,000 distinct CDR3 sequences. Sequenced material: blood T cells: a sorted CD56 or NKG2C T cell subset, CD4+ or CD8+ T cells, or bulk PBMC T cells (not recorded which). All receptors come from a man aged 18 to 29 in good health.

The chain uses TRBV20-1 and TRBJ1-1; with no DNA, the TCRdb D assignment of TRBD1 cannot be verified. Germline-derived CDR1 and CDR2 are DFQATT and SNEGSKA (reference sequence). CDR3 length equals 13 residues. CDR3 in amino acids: CSARGNEQGEAFF.

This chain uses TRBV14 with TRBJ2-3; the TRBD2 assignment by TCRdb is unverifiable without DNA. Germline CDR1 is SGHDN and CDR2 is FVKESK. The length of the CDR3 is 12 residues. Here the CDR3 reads CASSQEGLVQYF.

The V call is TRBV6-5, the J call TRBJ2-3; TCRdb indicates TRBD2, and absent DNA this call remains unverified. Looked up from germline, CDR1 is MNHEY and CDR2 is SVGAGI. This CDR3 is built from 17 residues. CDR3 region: CASSLISLAGVVDTQYF.

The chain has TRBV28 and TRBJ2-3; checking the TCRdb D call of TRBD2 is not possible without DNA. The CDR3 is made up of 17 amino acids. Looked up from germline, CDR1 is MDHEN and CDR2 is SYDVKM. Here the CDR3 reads CASSLVSGGQGTDTQYF.

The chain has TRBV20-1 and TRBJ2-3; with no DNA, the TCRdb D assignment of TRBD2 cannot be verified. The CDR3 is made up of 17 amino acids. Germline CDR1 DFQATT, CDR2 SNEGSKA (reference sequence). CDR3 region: CSARDLRTSGITDTQYF.

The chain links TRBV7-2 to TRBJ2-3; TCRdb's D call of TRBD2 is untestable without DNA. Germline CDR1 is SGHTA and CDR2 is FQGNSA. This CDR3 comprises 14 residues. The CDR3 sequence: CASSSLTSSGTQYF.

The CDR3 spells CSPRGSGREGETQYF. The V call is TRBV20-1, the J call TRBJ2-5; the D call from TCRdb, TRBD2, cannot be confirmed without DNA. Per germline, CDR1 DFQATT and CDR2 SNEGSKA (reference sequence). The CDR3 consists of 15 residues.

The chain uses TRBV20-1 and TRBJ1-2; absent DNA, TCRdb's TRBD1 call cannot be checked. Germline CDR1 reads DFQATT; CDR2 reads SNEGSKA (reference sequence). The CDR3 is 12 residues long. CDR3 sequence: CSAQTGDYGYTF.

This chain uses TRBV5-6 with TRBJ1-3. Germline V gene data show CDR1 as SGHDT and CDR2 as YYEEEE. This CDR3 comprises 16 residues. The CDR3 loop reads CASSLRRGREGNTIYF. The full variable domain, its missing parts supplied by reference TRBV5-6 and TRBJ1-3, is DAGVTQSPTHLIKTRGQQVTLRCSPKSGHDTVSWYQQALGQGPQFIFQYYEEEERQRGNFPDRFSGHQFPNYSSELNVNALLLGDSALYLCASSLRRGREGNTIYFGEGSWLTVV.

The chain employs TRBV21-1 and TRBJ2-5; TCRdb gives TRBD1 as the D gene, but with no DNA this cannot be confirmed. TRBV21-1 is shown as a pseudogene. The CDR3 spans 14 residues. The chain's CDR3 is CATGTGTGEETQYF.